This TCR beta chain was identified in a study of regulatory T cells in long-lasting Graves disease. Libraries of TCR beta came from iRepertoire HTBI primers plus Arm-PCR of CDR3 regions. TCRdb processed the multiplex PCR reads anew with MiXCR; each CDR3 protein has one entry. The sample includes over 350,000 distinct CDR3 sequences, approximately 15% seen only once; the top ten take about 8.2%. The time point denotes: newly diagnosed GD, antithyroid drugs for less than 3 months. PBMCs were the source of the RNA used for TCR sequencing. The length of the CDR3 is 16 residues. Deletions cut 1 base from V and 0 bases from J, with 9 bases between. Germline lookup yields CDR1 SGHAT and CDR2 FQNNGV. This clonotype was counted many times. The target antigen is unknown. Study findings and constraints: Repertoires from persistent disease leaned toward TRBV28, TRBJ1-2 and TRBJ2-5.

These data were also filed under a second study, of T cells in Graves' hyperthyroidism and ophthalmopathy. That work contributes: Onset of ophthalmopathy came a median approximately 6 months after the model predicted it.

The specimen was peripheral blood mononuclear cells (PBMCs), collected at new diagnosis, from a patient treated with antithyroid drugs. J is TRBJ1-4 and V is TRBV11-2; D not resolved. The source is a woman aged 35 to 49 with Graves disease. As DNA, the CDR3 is TGTGCCAGCAGCTTAGTCCAATATGCAACTAATGAAAAACTGTTTTTT. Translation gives CASSLVQYATNEKLFF. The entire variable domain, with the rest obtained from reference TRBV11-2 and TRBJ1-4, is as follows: EAGVAQSPRYKIIEKRQSVAFWCNPISGHATLYWYQQILGQGPKLLIQFQNNGVVDDSQLPKDRFSAERLKGVDSTLKIQPAKLEDSAVYLCASSLVQYATNEKLFFGSGTQLSVL.